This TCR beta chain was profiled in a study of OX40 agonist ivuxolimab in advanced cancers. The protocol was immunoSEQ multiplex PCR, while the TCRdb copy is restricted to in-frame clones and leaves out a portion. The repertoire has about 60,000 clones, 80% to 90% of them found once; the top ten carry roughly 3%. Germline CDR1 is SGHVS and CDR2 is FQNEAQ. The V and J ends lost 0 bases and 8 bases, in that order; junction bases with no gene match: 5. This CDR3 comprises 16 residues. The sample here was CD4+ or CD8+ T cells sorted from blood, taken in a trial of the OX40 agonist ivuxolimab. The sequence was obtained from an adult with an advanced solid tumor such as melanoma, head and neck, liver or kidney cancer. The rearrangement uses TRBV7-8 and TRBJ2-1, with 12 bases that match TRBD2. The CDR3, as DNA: TGTGCCAGCAGCTTAGCATTGCTAGCGGGAGGGCATGAGCAGTTCTTC. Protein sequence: CASSLALLAGGHEQFF.